These 2 T cell receptor beta chains originate from one sample sequenced in a study of cytotoxic CD8 clonotypes in ibrutinib-treated CLL. Data came from immunoSEQ multiplex PCR; TCRdb stores just in-frame clones and leaves some out. Of roughly 45,000 clones in the sample, about 69% were seen once. Sequenced material: PBMCs, taken after 24 months of ibrutinib treatment. The receptors were sampled from a human donor with chronic lymphocytic leukemia.

The chain employs TRBV25-1 and TRBJ2-1; D may match TRBD1 or TRBD2 (5 bases each). CDR3 length equals 13 residues. Trimming stripped 5 bases from V and 6 bases from J, with 11 bases between. Looked up from germline, CDR1 is MGHDK and CDR2 is SYGVNS. CDR3 region: CASSQTGTNEQFF. The CDR3 region has the DNA TGTGCCAGCAGTCAAACGGGGACCAATGAGCAGTTCTTC.

The chain recombines TRBV4-2 with TRBJ2-1, with TRBD2 matching 7 bases. CDR1 and CDR2 from the germline V gene are LGHNA and YNFKEQ. V dropped 0 bases and J dropped 6; count of bases not matched to a gene: 11. The CDR3 loop spans 17 amino acids. CDR3 DNA: TGTGCCAGCAGCCAAGAAAATAGGGACTATGTCCCCAATGAGCAGTTCTTC. Translated, it gives CASSQENRDYVPNEQFF.